This TCR beta chain was captured in a study of T cell repertoires in cytomegalovirus infection. Looking at the study overall: Newly reported HLA-C-restricted and thoroughly characterized HLA-B-restricted CMV epitopes were employed. Public TCR beta signature analysis indicated the presence of both CMV infection and matching HLA type.

As concerns this clonotype: The antigen is undetermined.

Germline CDR1 SGHVS, CDR2 FQNEAQ. The CDR3 sequence is 17 residues long. With 4 bases clipped from V and 5 bases from J, the junction kept 14 bases outside the gene matches. Points from the study as a whole: Carriers of CMV and the relevant HLA type were discriminated by public TCR beta frequency. In two of eight donors, the top clonotype was HLA-C-restricted CMV-specific.

TCRdb re-analysed the reads in MiXCR, keeping a single row per CDR3 protein. The repertoire has roughly 69,000 distinct CDR3 sequences, about 26% of them found once; the top ten carry 59%. The source of this sequence is a human donor in good health (CMV status not recorded). Some clones in this sample may be carry-over from other donors' samples. Sequencing used CD8+ T cells from cultured PBMCs, obtained from culture after CMV antigen stimulation. This chain connects TRBV7-8 to TRBJ2-5; 9 bases agree with TRBD2. CDR3: CASSSRSGAGGMETQYF. The DNA for the CDR3 is TGTGCCAGCAGCTCCCGGTCGGGGGCGGGAGGGATGGAGACCCAGTACTTC.